This passage covers 19 T cell receptor beta chains from one sample sequenced in a study of T cell responses to AZD1222 COVID-19 vaccine. Generated by immunoSEQ multiplex PCR, the TCRdb table keeps only in-frame clones and is missing some. Of approximately 88,000 clones in the sample, about 90% were seen once. Source: peripheral blood, taken on day 0 of AZD1222 vaccination. These receptors were collected from an adult in good health.

The CDR3 DNA reads TGCAGCGTAGCCACGGGGGTGATGGGCCACGAGCAGTACTTC. This codes for CSVATGVMGHEQYF. This sequence joins TRBV29-1 and TRBJ2-7; weak D call: TRBD2 (6 bases). Germline V gene data show CDR1 as SQVTM and CDR2 as ANQGSEA. V was shortened by 6 bases and J by 5 bases, with 20 bases between the two germline ends. The CDR3 totals 14 residues.

The rearrangement uses TRBV24-1 and TRBJ2-1, with D uncertain. The germline V and J ends were trimmed by 5 bases and 5 bases, with 3 bases remaining between them. The germline gives CDR1 KGHDR, CDR2 SFDVKD. This CDR3 comprises 11 residues. The CDR3 DNA reads TGTGCCACCAGTGGTAACAATGAGCAGTTCTTC. This encodes CATSGNNEQFF.

The chain couples TRBV28 to TRBJ2-3; D uncertain. Trimming took off 3 bases at V and 1 base at J, with 14 bases between the two ends. Germline CDR1 is MDHEN and CDR2 is SYDVKM. The CDR3 totals 16 residues. CDR3 amino acids: CASSFNTYGGTDTQYF. CDR3 sequence (DNA): TGTGCCAGCAGTTTTAACACTTATGGGGGCACAGATACGCAGTATTTT. The variable domain in full, completed from reference TRBV28 and TRBJ2-3, reads DVKVTQSSRYLVKRTGEKVFLECVQDMDHENMFWYRQDPGLGLRLIYFSYDVKMKEKGDIPEGYSVSREKKERFSLILESASTNQTSMYLCASSFNTYGGTDTQYFGPGTRLTVL.

The gene calls are TRBV27 and TRBJ2-3, with 9 bases lining up with TRBD2. This CDR3 is 15 amino acids long. V was clipped by 6 bases and J by 4 bases; unmatched bases: 8. The germline CDR1 and CDR2 sequences are MNHEY and SMNVEV (reference sequence). CDR3 in amino acids: CASRPMGLAADTQYF. Written as DNA, the CDR3 is TGTGCCAGCAGGCCGATGGGACTAGCCGCAGATACGCAGTATTTT.

The chain has TRBV19 and TRBJ1-5, with 12 positions matching TRBD1. This CDR3 is 16 amino acids long. V lost 9 bases to trimming and J lost 3 bases; unmatched junction nucleotides: 9. The germline V gene has CDR1 LNHDA and CDR2 SQIVND (reference sequence). Written as DNA, the CDR3 is TGTGCCAGCGATGCAACGGGACAGGGGGCCAATCAGCCCCAGCATTTT. It is translated as CASDATGQGANQPQHF.

This clone was seen a single time. The chain has TRBV10-2 and TRBJ2-7; perhaps D is TRBD1 or TRBD2 (5 bases each). The ends were cut back, 3 bases at V and 0 bases at J, with 9 bases in the middle. The germline CDR1 and CDR2 sequences are WSHSY and SAAADI. The CDR3 length is 14 residues. This CDR3 reads CASSETGHSYEQYF. For the CDR3, the DNA is TGCGCCAGCAGTGAAACGGGGCACTCCTACGAGCAGTACTTC.

The chain carries TRBV11-2 and TRBJ2-1, with D possibly matching TRBD2 (7 bases). Germline V gene data show CDR1 as SGHAT and CDR2 as FQNNGV. V lost 7 bases, J lost 6 bases, and 16 bases lay in between. The CDR3 is 14 residues long. As DNA, the CDR3 is TGTGCCAGCATCCCGGGGGCGGGGGTCAATGAGCAGTTCTTC. Translated: CASIPGAGVNEQFF.

This rearrangement joins TRBV27 to TRBJ2-1; no clear D gene. Trimming took off 2 bases at V and 6 bases at J, with 11 bases between the two ends. The V gene's germline CDR1 is MNHEY and CDR2 SMNVEV (reference sequence). CDR3 length: 14 residues. The CDR3 DNA reads as TGTGCCAGCAGTTTAATGTGGGGTAGCAATGAGCAGTTCTTC. Translation: CASSLMWGSNEQFF.

V usage is TRBV28 and J usage is TRBJ2-7; maybe TRBD1 (6 bases). V was trimmed by 6 bases and J by 7 bases, leaving 13 bases between them. Germline V gene data show CDR1 as MDHEN and CDR2 as SYDVKM. This CDR3 is 12 amino acids long. The CDR3 protein is CASRGLRGEQYF. Written as DNA, the CDR3 is TGTGCCAGCAGGGGTTTGAGGGGGGAGCAGTACTTC.

The chain couples TRBV11-3 to TRBJ2-2; D is unresolved. The CDR3 runs 13 residues. Trimming removed 2 bases at V and 7 bases at J, with 8 bases between. From germline, CDR1 is SGHNT and CDR2 YENEEA. The chain's CDR3 is CASSLSSGGELFF. The CDR3 coding sequence is TGTGCCAGCAGCTTAAGTTCCGGCGGGGAGCTGTTTTTT.

Note on this clone: Other DNA variants within this sample encode the same CDR3. The chain uses TRBV19 and TRBJ1-3; D ambiguous. Germline V gene sequence: CDR1 LNHDA, CDR2 SQIVND (reference sequence). Deletions cut 1 base from V and 0 bases from J, with 7 bases between. This CDR3 is 15 amino acids long. CDR3 coding DNA: TGTGCCAGTAGTATAGCGGGCGGCTCTGGAAACACCATATATTTT. Its translation: CASSIAGGSGNTIYF.

CDR3 sequence: CASSDQRDRGLGETQYF. The CDR3 nucleotides are TGTGCCAGCAGTGATCAACGGGACAGGGGGCTCGGGGAGACCCAGTACTTC. V and J are TRBV28 and TRBJ2-5, with 12 bases that match TRBD1. The length of the CDR3 is 17 residues. The V and J ends lost 5 bases and 5 bases, in that order; junction bases with no gene match: 12. Germline lookup yields CDR1 MDHEN and CDR2 SYDVKM.

The rearrangement joins TRBV6-5 to TRBJ1-2; possible D gene TRBD1, 6 bases. The length of the CDR3 is 14 residues. Germline CDR1 is MNHEY and CDR2 is SVGAGI. Trimming shortened V by 7 bases and J by 7 bases, and 19 bases separated the two germline ends. CDR3 loop: CASTESGALGGYTF. CDR3 bases: TGTGCCAGCACCGAGTCGGGGGCTCTGGGTGGCTACACCTTC.

The rearrangement uses TRBV5-4 and TRBJ1-4; 7 bases map to TRBD1. The CDR3 sequence is 15 residues long. CDR1 is SGHNT, CDR2 YYREEE, per germline (reference sequence). The junction had 3 bases not matched to a gene; V was cut back by 2 bases and J by 2 bases. This CDR3 is CASSFDRVTNEKLFF. In DNA form, the CDR3 reads TGTGCCAGCAGCTTCGACAGGGTGACTAATGAAAAACTGTTTTTT.

CDR3 DNA sequence: TGTGCCAGCAGTGAATGGGACAACGGTGAAGCTTTCTTT. It yields the protein CASSEWDNGEAFF. This chain links TRBV6-1 with TRBJ1-1; a possible D gene is TRBD1 (6 bases). The CDR3 spans 13 residues. Germline values: CDR1 MNHNS, CDR2 SASEGT. V was trimmed by 2 bases and J by 7 bases, leaving 11 bases between them.

The genes are TRBV5-1 and TRBJ2-3, with D unclear. Between the trimmed V and J ends, which lost 3 bases and 4 bases, there was a span of 12 bases. The germline CDR1 and CDR2 sequences are SGHRS and YFSETQ. CDR3 size: 14 residues. The CDR3 nucleotides read TGCGCCAGCAGCTCAAGGACCTTTCCAGATACGCAGTATTTT. This translates into CASSSRTFPDTQYF. Using reference TRBV5-1 and TRBJ2-3 for the parts outside the CDR3, the full variable domain is KAGVTQTPRYLIKTRGQQVTLSCSPISGHRSVSWYQQTPGQGLQFLFEYFSETQRNKGNFPGRFSGRQFSNSRSEMNVSTLELGDSALYLCASSSRTFPDTQYFGPGTRLTVL.

The chain couples TRBV5-4 to TRBJ2-4, with D perhaps matching TRBD2 (6 bases). Trimming removed 4 bases at V and 3 bases at J, with 17 bases between. CDR3 length equals 16 residues. In germline, CDR1 is SGHNT, CDR2 YYREEE (reference sequence). CDR3 nucleotide sequence: TGTGCCAGCAGCGATGACCCCGGAGGGAGCAAAAACATTCAGTACTTC. This sequence encodes CASSDDPGGSKNIQYF.

The gene calls are TRBV10-1 and TRBJ1-5; D gene ambiguous. The germline V and J ends were trimmed by 3 bases and 4 bases, with 13 bases remaining between them. This CDR3 has 15 residues. Germline V gene sequence: CDR1 WNHNN, CDR2 SYGVQD (reference sequence). The CDR3 sequence is CASSDRANVNQPQHF. The CDR3, as DNA: TGCGCCAGCAGTGACAGAGCCAACGTAAATCAGCCCCAGCATTTT.

The gene calls are TRBV6-2 or TRBV6-3 and TRBJ2-3; TRBD2 agrees at 7 bases. The CDR3 has 15 amino acids. Germline lookup yields CDR1 MNHEY and CDR2 SVGEGT. V shed 6 bases and J 4 bases; nucleotides not matched to a gene: 10. In nucleotides, the CDR3 is TGTGCCAGCAGCGACGGCGGGGGAGAGGCAGATACGCAGTATTTT. It is translated as CASSDGGGEADTQYF.